This TCR beta chain was identified in a study of CD8 T cells in Susac syndrome. When the RNA was reverse transcribed, random hexamers were used with an input of roughly 0.5 to 1 ug. TCR beta CDR3 was amplified by immunoSEQ covering 54 Vbeta and 13 Jbeta. TCRdb called the immunoSEQ multiplex PCR reads again in MiXCR, with one record for every CDR3 protein. The profile covers fewer than 350,000 distinct CDR3 sequences, with 85% appearing a single time and 0.21% taken by the ten largest. Study outcomes and limitations: The study acknowledged a relatively small number of individuals in its TCR sequencing and HLA analysis.

Comments on this clonotype: What it binds is unknown.

This CDR3 region has 14 residues. Trimming took 6 bases from V and 2 from J; bases not matched to a gene: 8. CDR1 DFQATT and CDR2 SNEGSKA come from the germline V gene (reference sequence). CD8+ and CD4+ T cells circulating in blood were sequenced for TCR beta. Stable or active relapsing-remitting multiple sclerosis, untreated and meeting revised McDonald criteria, defined the controls. This TCR was sampled from a human donor with multiple sclerosis. The sample was CD8+ T cells from PBMCs. The chain combines TRBV20-1 with TRBJ2-7; 9 bases match TRBD1. The CDR3 region is CSATGQGPPYEQYF. The CDR3, as DNA: TGCAGTGCAACCGGACAGGGGCCCCCCTACGAGCAGTACTTC.